Each of the 25 T cell receptor beta chains below was sequenced from the same sample in a study of cytomegalovirus exposure and HLA in healthy donors. PCR amplification relied on 60 Vbeta primers (plus 13 Jbeta primers). Method: immunoSEQ multiplex PCR; TCRdb's copy keeps in-frame clones and lacks some. Its listing shows tens of thousands of clones. The specimen was PBMCs. The receptors come from a woman between 18 and 29 years old in good health and CMV-seronegative.

Worth noting for this clone: One junction end disagrees with the germline gene, perhaps due to a read error. The chain combines TRBV7-7 with TRBJ2-1; tentative D call: TRBD1 (5 bases). Germline V gene data show CDR1 as SSHAT and CDR2 as FNYEAQ (reference sequence). CDR3 length: 13 residues. Here the CDR3 reads CASSLNSGFEQFF. The CDR3 nucleotides are TGTGCTAGCAGCTTAAATTCAGGGTTTGAGCAGTTCTTC.

The chain uses TRBV13 and TRBJ2-7, with 14 nucleotides matching TRBD2. CDR3 length equals 16 residues. V trimming: 3 bases; J trimming: 0 bases; junction bases outside the gene matches: 1. Germline V gene lookup returns CDR1 PRHDT and CDR2 FYEKMQ (reference sequence). This CDR3 is CASSFGTSGSSYEQYF. As DNA, the CDR3 is TGTGCCAGCAGCTTTGGGACTAGCGGGAGCTCCTACGAGCAGTACTTC. The full variable domain, rest sourced from reference TRBV13 and TRBJ2-7, is AAGVIQSPRHLIKEKRETATLKCYPIPRHDTVYWYQQGPGQDPQFLISFYEKMQSDKGSIPDRFSAQQFSDYHSELNMSSLELGDSALYFCASSFGTSGSSYEQYFGPGTRLTVT.

The chain employs TRBV2 and TRBJ1-6; unclear D gene. Between the trimmed V and J ends, which lost 3 bases and 4 bases, there was a span of 7 bases. CDR3 length: 14 residues. CDR1 is SNHLY, CDR2 FYNNEI, per germline. The CDR3 is CASSDRGYNSPLHF. Here the CDR3 DNA reads TGTGCCAGCAGTGATAGAGGTTATAATTCACCCCTCCACTTT.

The chain has TRBV9 and TRBJ1-1, with TRBD1 matching 9 bases. The CDR3 runs 15 residues. Germline-derived CDR1 and CDR2 are SGDLS and YYNGEE. V lost 3 bases, J lost 1 base, and 4 bases stayed unmatched. The CDR3 is CASSEAQGANTEAFF. As DNA, the CDR3 is TGTGCCAGCAGCGAGGCACAGGGGGCGAACACTGAAGCTTTCTTT.

As for this clone: Sequence at one end of the junction differs from germline and may be a read error. The chain has TRBV27 and TRBJ1-6; 8 nucleotides agree with TRBD1. This CDR3 region has 16 residues. Germline assignment: CDR1 MNHEY and CDR2 SMNVEV (reference sequence). Here the CDR3 DNA reads TGTGCCAGCAGTCTATCTCGGACAGGGTTTAATTCACCCCTCCACTTT. This codes for CASSLSRTGFNSPLHF.

The chain uses TRBV7-3 and TRBJ2-7; 9 bases align to TRBD2. The CDR3 has 15 amino acids. V lost 2 bases to trimming and J lost 2 bases; unmatched junction nucleotides: 4. Germline V CDR1 and CDR2: SGHTA, FQGTGA. The CDR3 reads CASSLSAGGPYEQYF. The CDR3 bases are TGTGCCAGCAGCTTATCAGCGGGAGGCCCCTACGAGCAGTACTTC.

In the case of this clone: At one of its ends the junction is not consistent with the germline gene, which may arise from a read error. V and J are TRBV5-1 and TRBJ1-3; possibly TRBD1 for D (5 bases). Germline V gene data show CDR1 as SGHRS and CDR2 as YFSETQ. This CDR3 has 15 residues. The CDR3 here is CASSLGDFSGNNIYF. The CDR3 DNA reads as TGCGCCAGCAGCTTGGGGGACTTCTCTGGAAACAACATATATTTT. Filled out from reference TRBV5-1 and TRBJ1-3, the complete variable domain reads KAGVTQTPRYLIKTRGQQVTLSCSPISGHRSVSWYQQTPGQGLQFLFEYFSETQRNKGNFPGRFSGRQFSNSRSEMNVSTLELGDSALYLCASSLGDFSGNNIYFGEGSWLTVV.

The V call is TRBV28, the J call TRBJ1-2; D ambiguous. The V gene's germline CDR1 is MDHEN and CDR2 SYDVKM. V lost 5 bases, J lost 2 bases, and 9 bases lay in between. This CDR3 contains 13 residues. The CDR3 spells CASSQRGNYGYTF. The CDR3 region has the DNA TGTGCCAGCAGTCAACGCGGAAACTATGGCTACACCTTC.

The rearrangement uses TRBV14 and TRBJ1-2; the match to TRBD1 covers 8 bases. From germline, CDR1 is SGHDN and CDR2 FVKESK. V trimming: 5 bases; J trimming: 8 bases; junction bases outside the gene matches: 7. The CDR3 sequence is 13 residues long. CDR3 nucleotides: TGTGCCAGCAGCTTTGGGACAGGCCGGGGCTACACCTTC. Translation gives CASSFGTGRGYTF.

The chain employs TRBV10-3 and TRBJ2-1; 10 bases align to TRBD1. Per the germline V gene, CDR1 is ENHRY and CDR2 is SYGVKD. V gave up 7 bases and J gave up 5 bases; unmatched junction bases: 8. The CDR3 runs 15 residues. CDR3 nucleotides: TGTGCCATCACCCCGGGACAGGGGTTTAACAATGAGCAGTTCTTC. Its protein product is CAITPGQGFNNEQFF.

The chain links TRBV25-1 to TRBJ2-3; 12 bases agree with TRBD2. This CDR3 has 14 amino acids. The V and J ends lost 10 bases and 5 bases, in that order; junction bases with no gene match: 7. The germline CDR1 and CDR2 sequences are MGHDK and SYGVNS. CDR3: CATKPGLAGDTQYF. CDR3 nucleotides: TGTGCCACCAAACCGGGACTAGCGGGAGATACGCAGTATTTT.

This chain connects TRBV7-3 to TRBJ2-3, with 8 bases lining up with TRBD1. Germline assignment: CDR1 SGHTA and CDR2 FQGTGA. The CDR3 is made up of 14 amino acids. Unmatched junction bases numbered 5, after V lost 4 bases and J lost 5 bases. CDR3 sequence (DNA): TGTGCCAGCAGCTATATCAGGGGGCTAGATACGCAGTATTTT. It specifies CASSYIRGLDTQYF. The variable domain in full, completed from reference TRBV7-3 and TRBJ2-3, reads GAGVSQTPSNKVTEKGKYVELRCDPISGHTALYWYRQSLGQGPEFLIYFQGTGAADDSGLPNDRFFAVRPEGSVSTLKIQRTERGDSAVYLCASSYIRGLDTQYFGPGTRLTVL.

The gene calls are TRBV2 and TRBJ1-2; 7 bases are a match to TRBD1. With V trimmed by 7 bases and J by 0 bases, 5 bases remained unmatched. The CDR3 contains 14 residues. Per germline, CDR1 SNHLY and CDR2 FYNNEI. DNA of the CDR3: TGTGCCAGCAACCCGGACAGGTCTAACTATGGCTACACCTTC. It encodes CASNPDRSNYGYTF.

This chain connects TRBV4-1 to TRBJ2-7; D is unclear. This CDR3 region has 13 residues. Germline V gene lookup returns CDR1 MGHRA and CDR2 YSYEKL. The ends were cut back, 1 base at V and 6 bases at J, with 10 bases in the middle. In nucleotides, the CDR3 is TGCGCCAGCAGCCAAGCAAGAGTATCCGAGCAGTACTTC. Protein: CASSQARVSEQYF.

CDR3: CASSPGQGHYEQYF. CDR3 bases: TGTGCCAGCTCACCTGGACAGGGACACTACGAGCAGTACTTC. V gene TRBV18 combines with J gene TRBJ2-7; TRBD1 aligns across 8 bases. CDR1 is KGHSH, CDR2 LQKENI, per germline. The CDR3 is made up of 14 amino acids. V was clipped by 3 bases and J by 3 bases; unmatched bases: 4.

Frequency places this clone as medium-sized. A junction boundary mismatches the germline segment, possibly from a read error. The rearrangement links TRBV4-2 to TRBJ2-1, with D perhaps matching TRBD2 (5 bases). CDR1 is LGHNA and CDR2 is YNFKEQ in the germline V gene. The CDR3 runs to 15 residues. DNA for the CDR3: TGTGCCAGCAGCCAAGAAAGCGGCTCCGACAATGAGCAGTTCTTC. This encodes CASSQESGSDNEQFF.

The chain couples TRBV4-1 to TRBJ2-2, with TRBD2 matching 8 bases. This CDR3 spans 18 amino acids. V dropped 1 base and J dropped 0; count of bases not matched to a gene: 7. Germline assignment: CDR1 MGHRA and CDR2 YSYEKL. Here the CDR3 DNA reads TGCGCCAGCAGCCAAGGTCCAGCGGGGGCCGCGAACACCGGGGAGCTGTTTTTT. Its protein is CASSQGPAGAANTGELFF.

The chain has TRBV18 and TRBJ1-2; possibly TRBD1 for D (5 bases). The CDR3 contains 13 residues. Looked up from germline, CDR1 is KGHSH and CDR2 is LQKENI. V shed 6 bases and J shed 4 bases, with 12 bases lying between them. In nucleotides, the CDR3 is TGTGCCAGCTCCCGGGGGGGAGGCTATGGCTACACCTTC. Translation gives CASSRGGGYGYTF.

The rearrangement links TRBV4-2 to TRBJ2-5, with 13 nucleotides matching TRBD2. The germline V gene has CDR1 LGHNA and CDR2 YNFKEQ. V shed 4 bases and J 3 bases; nucleotides not matched to a gene: 5. The CDR3 consists of 16 residues. This CDR3 is CASSLVGTSGEETQYF. CDR3 DNA: TGTGCCAGCAGCCTCGTAGGGACTAGCGGGGAAGAGACCCAGTACTTC.

The gene calls are TRBV6-5 and TRBJ2-2, with a possible D match to TRBD1 (6 bases). With 8 bases removed from V and 5 bases from J, the gap between germline ends came to 18 bases. This CDR3 has 15 amino acids. Germline values: CDR1 MNHEY, CDR2 SVGAGI. The chain's CDR3 is CASQPEHRATGELFF. The CDR3 DNA sequence: TGTGCCAGCCAGCCTGAACACAGGGCGACCGGGGAGCTGTTTTTT.

This chain joins TRBV18 and TRBJ2-7; TRBD2 matches at 7 bases. Germline-derived CDR1 and CDR2 are KGHSH and LQKENI. J lost 6 bases, V lost 5 bases, and 10 bases had no gene match. The CDR3 contains 14 residues. The CDR3 region has the DNA TGTGCCAGCTCAAGGCTCCGGGAGGTGACCGAGCAGTACTTC. This sequence encodes CASSRLREVTEQYF. The full variable domain, its missing parts supplied by reference TRBV18 and TRBJ2-7, is NAGVMQNPRHLVRRRGQEARLRCSPMKGHSHVYWYRQLPEEGLKFMVYLQKENIIDESGMPKERFSAEFPKEGPSILRIQQVVRGDSAAYFCASSRLREVTEQYFGPGTRLTVT.

This chain's CDR3 is CASSEEGQTRVEGYTF. The CDR3 region has the DNA TGTGCCAGCAGTGAAGAAGGACAGACCCGAGTTGAAGGCTACACCTTC. This chain joins TRBV6-1 and TRBJ1-2; TRBD1 might be the D (6 bases). Trimming stripped 1 base from V and 8 bases from J, with 20 bases between. This CDR3 comprises 16 residues. The germline gives CDR1 MNHNS, CDR2 SASEGT.

This sequence joins TRBV9 and TRBJ1-1; TRBD1 matches 7 bases. The CDR3 loop spans 15 amino acids. Germline lookup yields CDR1 SGDLS and CDR2 YYNGEE. With V trimmed by 3 bases and J by 0 bases, 5 bases remained unmatched. This CDR3 reads CASSGGDSMNTEAFF. CDR3 in DNA: TGTGCCAGCAGCGGGGGGGACAGCATGAACACTGAAGCTTTCTTT.

The chain joins TRBV4-1 to TRBJ1-1; D possibly corresponds to TRBD1 (6 bases). In germline, CDR1 is MGHRA, CDR2 YSYEKL. Trimming shortened V by 0 bases and J by 6 bases, and 14 bases separated the two germline ends. The CDR3 consists of 15 residues. In nucleotides, the CDR3 is TGCGCCAGCAGCCAAGAGTGGGACATTAGCCCTGAAGCTTTCTTT. As protein: CASSQEWDISPEAFF.

The chain employs TRBV11-3 and TRBJ2-1; D is undetermined. CDR1 is SGHNT, CDR2 YENEEA, per germline. V was pared by 5 bases and J by 9 bases, with 11 bases between. The length of the CDR3 is 12 residues. CDR3 nucleotides: TGTGCCAGCAGCCCATCTATAATTGAGCAGTTCTTC. Translation gives CASSPSIIEQFF.